The next 3 T cell receptor beta chains were all read from a single sample in a study of cytomegalovirus exposure and HLA in healthy donors. Generated by immunoSEQ multiplex PCR, the TCRdb table keeps only in-frame clones and is missing some. The table has 90,000 to 130,000 clones, roughly 88% seen once; the top ten hold approximately 1.5%. The source material was PBMCs. The receptors derive from a woman in her 30s in good health and CMV-seropositive.

This clone was counted a single time. The V call is TRBV18, the J call TRBJ1-3; D unresolved. CDR3 size: 15 residues. Germline assignment: CDR1 KGHSH and CDR2 LQKENI. V was cut by 3 bases and J by 0 bases, with 9 bases left in between. The CDR3: CASSPVMSSGNTIYF. The CDR3 DNA sequence: TGTGCCAGCTCACCCGTGATGAGCTCTGGAAACACCATATATTTT. Combining the CDR3 with reference TRBV18 and TRBJ1-3 gives the whole variable domain NAGVMQNPRHLVRRRGQEARLRCSPMKGHSHVYWYRQLPEEGLKFMVYLQKENIIDESGMPKERFSAEFPKEGPSILRIQQVVRGDSAAYFCASSPVMSSGNTIYFGEGSWLTVV.

The chain has TRBV13 and TRBJ2-3; tentative D call: TRBD1 (6 bases). V lost 5 bases and J 1 base, leaving 13 bases between the germline ends. This CDR3 region has 15 residues. Germline CDR1 and CDR2: PRHDT and FYEKMQ (reference sequence). CDR3 loop: CASSGTTWGTDTQYF. The CDR3 region has the DNA TGTGCCAGCAGCGGGACAACTTGGGGCACAGATACGCAGTATTTT. Supplemented by reference TRBV13 and TRBJ2-3, the full variable domain reads AAGVIQSPRHLIKEKRETATLKCYPIPRHDTVYWYQQGPGQDPQFLISFYEKMQSDKGSIPDRFSAQQFSDYHSELNMSSLELGDSALYFCASSGTTWGTDTQYFGPGTRLTVL.

This rearrangement joins TRBV5-1 to TRBJ2-3, with D unclear. The CDR3 has 13 amino acids. V lost 2 bases and J 1 base, leaving 5 bases between the germline ends. The V gene's germline CDR1 is SGHRS and CDR2 YFSETQ. The chain's CDR3 is CASSLEGTDTQYF. The CDR3 nucleotides are TGCGCCAGCAGCTTAGAGGGCACAGATACGCAGTATTTT.